This is a list of T cell receptor beta chains from one sample in a study of PD-1 blockade in classical Hodgkin lymphoma. The assay was immunoSEQ multiplex PCR, and TCRdb's table has in-frame clones only and misses some. Of about 40,000 clones listed, about 90% were seen once; the top ten hold roughly 9%. Material: peripheral blood mononuclear cells (PBMCs), obtained at baseline. Every receptor here comes from a human donor with classical Hodgkin lymphoma. Each CDR3 is given with its conserved first and last residue. D genes are given only for firm matches. Clone size, where shown, is once, few, many, or a class for clones that have expanded.

size: few; D: -; J: TRBJ1-1; V: TRBV7-9; DNA: TGTGCCAGCAGCTTACCGAGGCTCACTGAAGCTTTCTTT; CDR3: CASSLPRLTEAFF
size: -; D: -; J: TRBJ2-2; V: TRBV6-5; DNA: TGTGCCAGCAGTTACGGGGAGACGAACACCGGGGAGCTGTTTTTT; CDR3: CASSYGETNTGELFF
size: -; D: -; J: TRBJ2-7; V: TRBV19; DNA: TGTGCCAGTAGTATTGGGGGACTCTGGGGCTACGAGCAGTACTTC; CDR3: CASSIGGLWGYEQYF
size: -; D: -; J: TRBJ1-1; V: TRBV28; DNA: TGTGCTACGACACGGGGGCTGAACACTGAAGCTTTCTTT; CDR3: CATTRGLNTEAFF
size: once; D: -; J: TRBJ1-2; V: TRBV6-5; DNA: TGTGCCAGCAGTTACAGCAAGGGACTGGCGCATGGCTACACCTTC; CDR3: CASSYSKGLAHGYTF
size: -; D: -; J: TRBJ1-3; V: TRBV6-6; DNA: TGTACCAGCAGTTACTCGCGACAGTCGGGAAACACCATATATTTT; CDR3: CTSSYSRQSGNTIYF
size: -; D: TRBD2; J: TRBJ2-3; V: TRBV4-3; DNA: TGCGCCAGCAGCCAGGCAGCTCAGAGGGCTAGCGGGAGGGCGGATACGCAGTATTTT; CDR3: CASSQAAQRASGRADTQYF
size: -; D: -; J: TRBJ2-1; V: TRBV7-2; DNA: TGTGCCAGCAGCTTAGTCGGTGCCGGCGCAGCGAACACTGAGCAGTTCTTC; CDR3: CASSLVGAGAANTEQFF
size: -; D: -; J: TRBJ1-5; V: TRBV2; DNA: TGTGCCAGCAGTGACGAAGGCAGGGAAAATCAGCCCCAGCATTTT; CDR3: CASSDEGRENQPQHF
size: -; D: -; J: TRBJ2-5; V: TRBV5-4; DNA: TGTGCCAGCAGCTCTACGTCGGAGTCGAATTCGGAGACCCAGTACTTC; CDR3: CASSSTSESNSETQYF
size: -; D: TRBD1; J: TRBJ1-1; V: TRBV7-6; DNA: TGTGCCAGCAGCCCTTGGGACAGTAGGAACACTGAAGCTTTCTTT; CDR3: CASSPWDSRNTEAFF
size: -; D: -; J: TRBJ2-1; V: TRBV10-3; DNA: TGTGCCATCAGTGAGTGGGAGAGGGGAAATGAGCAGTTCTTC; CDR3: CAISEWERGNEQFF
size: -; D: TRBD1; J: TRBJ2-6; V: TRBV5-1; DNA: TGCGCCAGCAGCGCGGGACAGGGTGGCTCTGGGGCCAACGTCCTGACTTTC; CDR3: CASSAGQGGSGANVLTF
size: once; D: -; J: TRBJ1-2; V: TRBV6-5; DNA: TGTGCCAGCAGTTACACCTTACAGGGAATAGGGGGCTACACCTTC; CDR3: CASSYTLQGIGGYTF
size: -; D: -; J: TRBJ1-2; V: TRBV10-3; DNA: TGTGCCATCAGTGAGTATGAGGGGCGCGGCTATGGCTACACCTTC; CDR3: CAISEYEGRGYGYTF
size: -; D: -; J: TRBJ2-5; V: TRBV10-3; DNA: TGTGCCATCAGTGAGTCCCAGGGTCAAGAGACCCAGTACTTC; CDR3: CAISESQGQETQYF
size: -; D: -; J: TRBJ2-5; V: TRBV5-1; DNA: TGCGCCAGCAGCTTGGTTGAGCAAGAGACCCAGTACTTC; CDR3: CASSLVEQETQYF
size: -; D: TRBD1; J: TRBJ1-1; V: TRBV18; DNA: TGTGCCAGCTCGGGGACAGGGGGCTGGGTCACTGAAGCTTTCTTT; CDR3: CASSGTGGWVTEAFF
size: -; D: TRBD2; J: TRBJ2-3; V: TRBV19; DNA: TGTGCCAGTAGTATCTCGGGCGGGAGGGCCAGTGGAAGGACAGATACGCAGTATTTT; CDR3: CASSISGGRASGRTDTQYF
size: -; D: TRBD1; J: TRBJ2-3; V: TRBV5-1; DNA: TGCGCCAGCAGCTTGTACCGGGACAGGGGAAAGGATACGCAGTATTTT; CDR3: CASSLYRDRGKDTQYF
size: -; D: TRBD1; J: TRBJ1-6; V: TRBV19; DNA: TGTGCCAGTAGTATAGGTGGACAGGGATTGCAACCCCTCCACTTT; CDR3: CASSIGGQGLQPLHF
size: -; D: -; J: TRBJ2-2; V: TRBV7-8; DNA: TGTGCCAGCAGCTTAGCGGAGCGCGCTGTAGGTTCGATGTTTTTT; CDR3: CASSLAERAVGSMFF
size: -; D: TRBD1; J: TRBJ1-4; V: TRBV18; DNA: TGTGCCAGCTCACCACTCACCAGGGGGCCTAATGAAAAACTGTTTTTT; CDR3: CASSPLTRGPNEKLFF
size: few; D: -; J: TRBJ1-2; V: TRBV2; DNA: TGTGCCAGCAGGGACTCGGTCCCGCCGGACACCTTC; CDR3: CASRDSVPPDTF
size: -; D: -; J: TRBJ1-1; V: TRBV28; DNA: TGTGCCAGCAGTTCCTGGACAGTGCGGAACACTGAAGCTTTCTTT; CDR3: CASSSWTVRNTEAFF
size: once; D: -; J: TRBJ2-3; V: TRBV18; DNA: TGTGCCAGCTCGCCGATGAGCACAGATACGCAGTATTTT; CDR3: CASSPMSTDTQYF
size: -; D: TRBD1; J: TRBJ2-7; V: TRBV2; DNA: TGTGCCAGCAGCGAAGCGGACAGGGGGTCCTGGGTGGAGCAGTACTTC; CDR3: CASSEADRGSWVEQYF
size: -; D: TRBD1; J: TRBJ2-7; V: TRBV19; DNA: TGTGCCAGTAGTGTAGGGGACAGGGACGACGAGCAGTACTTC; CDR3: CASSVGDRDDEQYF
size: -; D: -; J: TRBJ2-7; V: TRBV10-3; DNA: TGTGCCATCAGTGGGGGGAGGCTGAACTACGAGCAGTACTTC; CDR3: CAISGGRLNYEQYF
size: -; D: -; J: TRBJ1-2; V: TRBV11-2; DNA: TGTGCCAGCAGCTTAGACGGCAAGCTCGGCTACACCTTC; CDR3: CASSLDGKLGYTF
size: once; D: -; J: TRBJ1-4; V: TRBV6-5; DNA: TGTGCCAGCAGTTACTCGGGCAGGGTCGGGGAAAAACTGTTTTTT; CDR3: CASSYSGRVGEKLFF
size: -; D: -; J: TRBJ1-5; V: TRBV10-3; DNA: TGTGCCATCAGTGAGTCGGGTGGGGCGAGCAATCAGCCCCAGCATTTT; CDR3: CAISESGGASNQPQHF
size: -; D: -; J: TRBJ2-7; V: TRBV19; DNA: TGTGCCAGTAGGAAAAGCCAGGATTCGGGGCGCGAGCAGTACTTC; CDR3: CASRKSQDSGREQYF
size: -; D: TRBD2; J: TRBJ2-4; V: TRBV9; DNA: TGTGCCAGCAGCGTAAGCGGGAGCATTCAGTACTTC; CDR3: CASSVSGSIQYF
size: -; D: -; J: TRBJ1-6; V: TRBV7-9; DNA: TGTGCCAGCAGCTTAGGGGAGGGGAATTCACCCCTCCACTTT; CDR3: CASSLGEGNSPLHF
size: -; D: -; J: TRBJ2-5; V: TRBV4-1; DNA: TGCGCCAGCAGCCAGCGCGGGGTCGGCGGGCAAGAGACCCAGTACTTC; CDR3: CASSQRGVGGQETQYF
size: -; D: -; J: TRBJ2-5; V: TRBV19; DNA: TGTGCCAGTAGTATACGGCCGCCGGGGGAGACCCAGTACTTC; CDR3: CASSIRPPGETQYF
size: -; D: -; J: TRBJ1-5; V: TRBV19; DNA: TGTGCCAGTAGTATTTTAGCAGGGAAGGAGGGCCAGCCCCAGCATTTT; CDR3: CASSILAGKEGQPQHF
size: -; D: -; J: TRBJ1-2; V: TRBV5-5; DNA: TGTGCCAGCAGCTTATGGGGGGCGCTGGGCTACACCTTC; CDR3: CASSLWGALGYTF